Following are 17 T cell receptor beta chains from one sample sequenced in a study of cytomegalovirus exposure and HLA in healthy donors. In the PCR, 60 Vbeta and 13 Jbeta primers were used. The table came from immunoSEQ multiplex PCR; TCRdb's copy has only in-frame clones and leaves some out. The sample records 160,000 or so clones, 70% to 80% being singletons. The sequenced material came from PBMCs. Source of these receptors: a man aged 55 to 70 in good health and CMV-seronegative.

V is TRBV9 and J is TRBJ2-5; 7 bases agree with TRBD2. The CDR3 covers 15 residues. Per the germline V gene, CDR1 is SGDLS and CDR2 is YYNGEE. The J segment lost 2 bases and the V segment lost 0 bases, leaving 4 bases of the junction unmatched. The CDR3 is CASSVEASGQETQYF. In nucleotides, the CDR3 is TGTGCCAGCAGCGTAGAGGCTAGCGGACAAGAGACCCAGTACTTC.

The V and J genes are TRBV7-2 and TRBJ1-5; possible D gene TRBD1, 6 bases. The V gene's germline CDR1 is SGHTA and CDR2 FQGNSA. The CDR3 contains 15 residues. Trimming removed 6 bases from V and 2 bases from J, with 14 bases in between. This CDR3 is CASSLQGPGNQPQHF. In DNA, the CDR3 is TGTGCCAGCAGTCTACAGGGTCCGGGCAATCAGCCCCAGCATTTT.

The chain combines TRBV6-1 with TRBJ1-5, with no clear D. CDR1 MNHNS and CDR2 SASEGT come from the germline V gene. Trimming took off 6 bases at V and 3 bases at J, with 15 bases between the two ends. This CDR3 region has 15 residues. For the CDR3, the DNA is TGTGCCAGCAGGCCTGAGGGCACCAACAATCAGCCCCAGCATTTT. Protein: CASRPEGTNNQPQHF.

A single count supports this clone. The rearrangement links TRBV28 to TRBJ2-6, with TRBD1 matching over 8 bases. The CDR3 contains 18 residues. CDR1 is MDHEN and CDR2 is SYDVKM in the germline V gene. The V and J ends lost 2 bases and 0 bases, in that order; junction bases with no gene match: 6. The CDR3 DNA reads TGTGCCAGCAGTTTAGTGTGGACAGGGTTCTCTGGGGCCAACGTCCTGACTTTC. Amino acid sequence: CASSLVWTGFSGANVLTF.

The V and J genes are TRBV30 and TRBJ2-1, with 11 positions matching TRBD2. CDR3 length: 16 residues. CDR1 and CDR2 from the germline V gene are GTSNPN and SVGIG (reference sequence). With 2 bases clipped from V and 5 bases from J, the junction kept 8 bases outside the gene matches. The CDR3: CAWSLIAGGPHNEQFF. The CDR3 bases are TGTGCCTGGAGTCTAATAGCGGGAGGGCCTCACAATGAGCAGTTCTTC.

V is TRBV28 and J is TRBJ2-7; D might be TRBD2 (7 bases). Germline V gene sequence: CDR1 MDHEN, CDR2 SYDVKM. The CDR3 loop spans 19 amino acids. V lost 2 bases to trimming and J lost 7 bases, with 30 bases between them. This CDR3 is CASSLGWGGAGPRGREQYF. Here the CDR3 DNA reads TGTGCCAGCAGTTTAGGGTGGGGGGGGGCCGGGCCACGAGGGCGGGAGCAGTACTTC.

The gene calls are TRBV7-9 and TRBJ2-5; D unresolved. Trimming removed 6 bases at V and 3 bases at J, with 5 bases between. Per the germline V gene, CDR1 is SEHNR and CDR2 is FQNEAQ (reference sequence). The CDR3 runs 11 residues. CDR3 nucleotides: TGTGCCAGCAGTAAAAAAGAGACCCAGTACTTC. Translated, it gives CASSKKETQYF.

V gene TRBV5-1 combines with J gene TRBJ2-7; 11 nucleotides line up with TRBD1. This CDR3 comprises 14 residues. Germline V gives CDR1 SGHRS, CDR2 YFSETQ. V gave up 3 bases and J gave up 5 bases; unmatched junction bases: 4. CDR3 nucleotide sequence: TGCGCCAGCAGCTGGACAGGGGGCTCGGACGAGCAGTACTTC. Translating gives CASSWTGGSDEQYF. The variable domain in full, completed from reference TRBV5-1 and TRBJ2-7, reads KAGVTQTPRYLIKTRGQQVTLSCSPISGHRSVSWYQQTPGQGLQFLFEYFSETQRNKGNFPGRFSGRQFSNSRSEMNVSTLELGDSALYLCASSWTGGSDEQYFGPGTRLTVT.

This clone was picked up a small number of times. This chain connects TRBV29-1 to TRBJ2-2; the D gene is possibly TRBD2 (6 bases). Germline CDR1 is SQVTM and CDR2 is ANQGSEA. V shed 0 bases and J shed 5 bases, with 13 bases lying between them. The CDR3 covers 15 residues. This CDR3 is CSVEERGNVTGELFF. CDR3 DNA: TGCAGCGTTGAAGAACGGGGGAACGTAACCGGGGAGCTGTTTTTT.

Of note for this clone: Other nucleotide sequences in the sample specify the same CDR3. The chain is built from TRBV11-3 and TRBJ1-1; no definite D call. The CDR3 is 14 residues long. Germline CDR1 and CDR2: SGHNT and YENEEA. V was clipped by 1 base and J by 2 bases, with 8 bases between them. CDR3 protein: CASSLGRANTEAFF. CDR3 in DNA: TGTGCCAGCAGCTTAGGGCGGGCAAACACTGAAGCTTTCTTT. The variable domain in full, with the rest retrieved from reference TRBV11-3 and TRBJ1-1, is EAGVVQSPRYKIIEKKQPVAFWCNPISGHNTLYWYLQNLGQGPELLIRYENEEAVDDSQLPKDRFSAERLKGVDSTLKIQPAELGDSAVYLCASSLGRANTEAFFGQGTRLTVV.

DNA of the CDR3: TGTGCCAGCAGTATAACTTTCCCCTTGAGAACCGGGGAGCTGTTTTTT. Its protein product is CASSITFPLRTGELFF. J is TRBJ2-2 and V is TRBV27; no definite D call. Germline lookup yields CDR1 MNHEY and CDR2 SMNVEV (reference sequence). V lost 5 bases and J 5 bases, leaving 18 bases between the germline ends. The CDR3 totals 16 residues.

The chain is built from TRBV27 and TRBJ1-2; 9 nucleotides match TRBD1. V gave up 3 bases and J gave up 8 bases; unmatched junction bases: 10. The germline CDR1 and CDR2 sequences are MNHEY and SMNVEV (reference sequence). The CDR3 is made up of 15 amino acids. The CDR3 loop is CASSFLQGAGGGYTF. CDR3 nucleotides: TGTGCCAGCAGTTTTCTACAGGGGGCCGGGGGGGGCTACACCTTC.

The chain uses TRBV7-9 and TRBJ1-1; 7 bases are a match to TRBD1. The V gene end was trimmed by 1 base and the J gene end by 11 bases; junction bases not matched to a gene: 19. CDR3 length: 17 amino acids. The germline CDR1 and CDR2 sequences are SEHNR and FQNEAQ (reference sequence). The CDR3 nucleotides read TGTGCCAGCAGCTTAGGTAGGGGGCTGGGTGACAACCTGAGGGCTTTCTTT. As protein: CASSLGRGLGDNLRAFF. Together with reference TRBV7-9 and TRBJ1-1, the CDR3 gives the full variable domain: DTGVSQNPRHKITKRGQNVTFRCDPISEHNRLYWYRQTLGQGPEFLTYFQNEAQLEKSRLLSDRFSAERPKGSFSTLEIQRTEQGDSAMYLCASSLGRGLGDNLRAFFGQGTRLTVV.

The V and J genes are TRBV7-8 and TRBJ2-7; 7 bases align to TRBD1. Germline V gives CDR1 SGHVS, CDR2 FQNEAQ. The CDR3 extends over 14 amino acids. V shed 5 bases and J 3 bases; nucleotides not matched to a gene: 7. The CDR3 sequence is CASSPRTGSYEQYF. The DNA for the CDR3 is TGTGCCAGCAGCCCAAGGACAGGTAGCTACGAGCAGTACTTC.

The chain joins TRBV7-6 to TRBJ2-7, with D perhaps matching TRBD2 (5 bases). Trimming shortened V by 0 bases and J by 6 bases, and 9 bases separated the two germline ends. The CDR3 is made up of 13 amino acids. The germline CDR1 and CDR2 sequences are SGHVS and FNYEAQ. The CDR3 coding sequence is TGTGCCAGCAGCTTAGCGAGAGGGTCCGAGCAGTACTTC. It is translated as CASSLARGSEQYF. The full variable domain, its missing parts supplied by reference TRBV7-6 and TRBJ2-7, is GAGVSQSPRYKVTKRGQDVALRCDPISGHVSLYWYRQALGQGPEFLTYFNYEAQQDKSGLPNDRFSAERPEGSISTLTIQRTEQRDSAMYRCASSLARGSEQYFGPGTRLTVT.

CDR3 coding DNA: TGTGCCAGCAGCTCCATTTCGGTAGGGGTAGGAGAGACCCAGTACTTC. Its protein is CASSSISVGVGETQYF. This chain uses TRBV11-2 with TRBJ2-5; TRBD1 is a possible D gene (5 bases). V was clipped by 4 bases and J by 4 bases, with 19 bases between them. The CDR3 is made up of 16 amino acids. The germline V gene has CDR1 SGHAT and CDR2 FQNNGV.

This clone has just a few counts. The chain employs TRBV19 and TRBJ2-6, with D tentatively TRBD2 (5 bases). CDR1 is LNHDA and CDR2 is SQIVND in the germline V gene (reference sequence). The CDR3 has 16 amino acids. Trimming shortened V by 1 base and J by 4 bases, and 11 bases separated the two germline ends. The CDR3 loop reads CASSIGGGPGANVLTF. In nucleotides, the CDR3 is TGTGCCAGTAGTATAGGTGGAGGCCCCGGGGCCAACGTCCTGACTTTC.